Presented here are 22 T cell receptor beta chains from one specimen sequenced in a study of spatial heterogeneity in lung cancer. Time point in this sample: sample taken at primary tumor resection. TCRdb processed the 5' RACE reads anew with MiXCR; each CDR3 protein has one entry. Here the sample spans roughly 4,500 distinct CDR3 sequences, more than 6.5% being singletons. Their specific antigens are unknown. Study results and caveats: For expanded intratumoral alpha and beta TCRs, counts tracked tumor mutation counts.

This specimen consisted of lung tumor tissue, obtained at surgery. These receptors were collected from a male donor with early-stage non-small cell lung cancer.

This clonotype qualifies as medium-sized (0.01 to 0.1%). The V and J genes are TRBV30 and TRBJ1-1, with TRBD1 matching 7 bases. Germline V lookup: CDR1 GTSNPN, CDR2 SVGIG (reference sequence). This CDR3 spans 16 amino acids. J lost 7 bases, V lost 1 base, and 15 bases had no gene match. The CDR3 DNA is TGTGCCTGGAGTGCATCCCCGACAGGGCCCTCCCTTGAAGCTTTCTTT. It yields the protein CAWSASPTGPSLEAFF.

In this sample, this clonotype turned up many times. The CDR3 DNA reads as TGTGCCTGCCGACAGCGAAACTATGGCTACACCTTC. Its protein is CACRQRNYGYTF. This chain links TRBV21-1 with TRBJ1-2; TRBD1 is the table's D call, not checked against the DNA. TRBV21-1 is shown as a pseudogene. The CDR3 covers 12 residues.

This clonotype was seen ten or more times. The J gene is TRBJ2-2, the V gene TRBV29-1; D might be TRBD1 or TRBD2, each matching 5 bases. The CDR3 has 12 residues. Germline CDR1 SQVTM, CDR2 ANQGSEA. V was shortened by 6 bases and J by 6 bases, with 11 bases between the two germline ends. CDR3 region: CSVRGESGELFF. CDR3 DNA: TGCAGCGTAAGAGGGGAGTCCGGGGAGCTGTTTTTT.

This clonotype qualifies as medium-sized. The gene calls are TRBV6-1 and TRBJ2-6; perhaps TRBD2 as D (6 bases). This CDR3 comprises 14 residues. The ends were cut back, 8 bases at V and 2 bases at J, with 10 bases in the middle. The germline CDR1 and CDR2 sequences are MNHNS and SASEGT. CDR3 protein: CASQGGAGANVLTF. In DNA, the CDR3 is TGTGCCAGCCAAGGAGGGGCTGGGGCCAACGTCCTGACTTTC.

This clonotype appeared a few times. The J gene is TRBJ2-2, the V gene TRBV7-3; perhaps TRBD1 as D (5 bases). This CDR3 has 12 amino acids. Germline assignment: CDR1 SGHTA and CDR2 FQGTGA. With 10 bases removed from V and 4 bases from J, the gap between germline ends came to 10 bases. CDR3 coding DNA: TGTGCCACTCAGGGTGCCACCGGGGAGCTGTTTTTT. Its translation: CATQGATGELFF.

This CDR3 is CASSPLQGGYTGELFF. For the CDR3, the DNA is TGTGCCAGCAGCCCTCTACAGGGGGGATACACCGGGGAGCTGTTTTTT. The J gene is TRBJ2-2, the V gene TRBV6-2 or TRBV6-3; TRBD1 matches at 8 bases. V lost 6 bases, J lost 3 bases, and 9 bases stayed unmatched. Germline lookup yields CDR1 MNHEY and CDR2 SVGEGT. This CDR3 contains 16 residues.

By sample fraction, this clonotype is medium-sized. This rearrangement joins TRBV4-2 to TRBJ2-7, with 10 bases identical to TRBD2. Germline V gene data show CDR1 as LGHNA and CDR2 as YNFKEQ. The CDR3 spans 16 residues. J was trimmed by 7 bases and V by 2 bases; bases with no gene match: 11. CDR3 DNA sequence: TGTGCCAGCAGCCAAAGAAAAGCGGGGGGGCCGGGGGAGCAGTACTTC. Translated, it gives CASSQRKAGGPGEQYF.

By sample fraction, this clonotype is medium-sized (0.01 to 0.1%). The chain uses TRBV3-1 and TRBJ1-2, with D possibly matching TRBD1 (5 bases). This CDR3 is built from 13 residues. The V gene lost 0 bases and the J gene lost 8 bases, with 10 bases spanning the gap. Germline CDR1 LGHDT, CDR2 YNNKEL (reference sequence). The DNA of the CDR3 is TGTGCCAGCAGCCAAGATGGGGGTAGAGGCTACACCTTC. Its protein is CASSQDGGRGYTF. Variable domain in full (rest from reference TRBV3-1 and TRBJ1-2): DTAVSQTPKYLVTQMGNDKSIKCEQNLGHDTMYWYKQDSKKFLKIMFSYNNKELIINETVPNRFSPKSPDKAHLNLHINSLELGDSAVYFCASSQDGGRGYTFGSGTRLTVV.

By share, this clonotype counts as medium-sized. This chain uses TRBV7-6 with TRBJ2-2, with TRBD2 matching 7 bases. The V segment lost 3 bases and the J segment 0 bases; nucleotides outside the gene matches: 10. The germline gives CDR1 SGHVS, CDR2 FNYEAQ. The CDR3 sequence is 18 residues long. The CDR3 DNA reads TGTGCCAGCAGCTTCCTGGGAGGGGTAGCGACGAACACCGGGGAGCTGTTTTTT. Translating it yields CASSFLGGVATNTGELFF.

By its share, this clonotype is medium-sized (0.01 to 0.1%). CDR3 sequence (DNA): TGTGCCAGCAGTACTCGGGACGCGAGAGGCTACACCTTC. Translated, it gives CASSTRDARGYTF. The chain links TRBV5-6 to TRBJ1-2; perhaps TRBD1 as D (5 bases). Per germline, CDR1 SGHDT and CDR2 YYEEEE. The CDR3 is 13 residues long. V lost 5 bases, J lost 8 bases, and 16 bases lay in between.

The CDR3 region is CATSDLRSTELFF. The CDR3 bases are TGTGCCACCAGTGATTTGCGGAGTACGGAGCTGTTTTTT. V gene TRBV24-1 combines with J gene TRBJ2-2; no clear D gene. V gave up 0 bases and J gave up 10 bases, with 8 bases separating them. Germline V gene sequence: CDR1 KGHDR, CDR2 SFDVKD. CDR3 size: 13 residues.

By share of the sample, this clonotype is medium-sized (0.01 to 0.1%). The rearrangement uses TRBV12-3 or TRBV12-4 and TRBJ2-3; D may be TRBD2 (7 bases). Trimming removed 6 bases at V and 6 bases at J, with 25 bases between. The CDR3 totals 17 residues. This CDR3 is CASRPELGGPRGDTQYF. The CDR3 region has the DNA TGTGCCAGCAGGCCCGAGTTGGGGGGGCCTAGGGGGGATACGCAGTATTTT.

There are many counts of this clonotype. The V and J genes are TRBV12-3 or TRBV12-4 and TRBJ1-1; D unresolved. V was pared by 6 bases and J by 11 bases, with 13 bases between. This CDR3 has 11 residues. CDR3 protein: CASSFRGSAFF. In DNA form, the CDR3 reads TGTGCCAGCAGCTTTCGGGGATCCGCTTTCTTT.

This clonotype occurred many times. The rearrangement links TRBV30 to TRBJ2-2; either TRBD1 or TRBD2 may supply D (5 bases each). The CDR3 runs 15 residues. Germline lookup yields CDR1 GTSNPN and CDR2 SVGIG (reference sequence). V was cut by 2 bases and J by 6 bases, with 16 bases left in between. DNA for the CDR3: TGTGCCTGGAGTCGACTTGGGGGAGTCGCCGGGGAGCTGTTTTTT. As protein: CAWSRLGGVAGELFF.

This clonotype was detected ten times or more. The gene calls are TRBV30 and TRBJ2-6; perhaps TRBD1 as D (6 bases). This CDR3 spans 17 amino acids. The V end was cut by 3 bases, the J end by 1 base, with 16 bases between. Per germline, CDR1 GTSNPN and CDR2 SVGIG (reference sequence). The CDR3 DNA follows: TGTGCCTGGAGCGTCACAGGGCAGGGGTCTGGGGCCAACGTCCTGACTTTC. This encodes CAWSVTGQGSGANVLTF.

This clonotype was observed at least ten times. The CDR3 DNA reads TGTGCCAGCAGCCGCAGGGTTGAGACCCAGTACTTC. Its protein product is CASSRRVETQYF. This chain joins TRBV2 and TRBJ2-5, with D tentatively TRBD1 (5 bases). Germline V gene lookup returns CDR1 SNHLY and CDR2 FYNNEI. The CDR3 runs 12 residues. Trimming removed 6 bases at V and 5 bases at J, with 10 bases between.

This clonotype has only one observation. CDR3 DNA sequence: TGTGCCTGGAGTGTAGGCGGGCCAGGAAACACCATATATTTT. It specifies CAWSVGGPGNTIYF. The chain recombines TRBV30 with TRBJ1-3; D is unclear. This CDR3 region has 14 residues. V was clipped by 0 bases and J by 4 bases, with 10 bases between them. The germline CDR1 and CDR2 sequences are GTSNPN and SVGIG (reference sequence).

This clonotype was counted between two and nine times. V gene TRBV18 combines with J gene TRBJ2-1; TRBD2 aligns across 10 bases. Germline trimming cut 3 bases from V and 7 bases from J; bases unmatched to any gene: 12. This CDR3 region has 17 residues. Germline assignment: CDR1 KGHSH and CDR2 LQKENI. DNA of the CDR3: TGTGCCAGCTCACCGTACCCTTCAGCGGGAGGGGCGAATGAGCAGTTCTTC. It specifies CASSPYPSAGGANEQFF.

The sample holds many counts of this clonotype. The rearrangement links TRBV5-1 to TRBJ2-6; TRBD1 aligns across 7 bases. The CDR3 spans 16 residues. V lost 4 bases, J lost 2 bases, and 6 bases stayed unmatched. CDR1 is SGHRS and CDR2 is YFSETQ in the germline V gene. DNA for the CDR3: TGCGCCAGCAGCGTCGCACAGGGGACTGGGGCCAACGTCCTGACTTTC. It encodes CASSVAQGTGANVLTF. The entire variable domain, with the rest obtained from reference TRBV5-1 and TRBJ2-6, is as follows: KAGVTQTPRYLIKTRGQQVTLSCSPISGHRSVSWYQQTPGQGLQFLFEYFSETQRNKGNFPGRFSGRQFSNSRSEMNVSTLELGDSALYLCASSVAQGTGANVLTFGAGSRLTVL.

This clonotype was detected many times. This chain links TRBV6-5 with TRBJ2-4; 8 bases line up with TRBD1. CDR3 length: 15 residues. Germline V gene sequence: CDR1 MNHEY, CDR2 SVGAGI. The V and J ends lost 7 bases and 5 bases, in that order; junction bases with no gene match: 10. The CDR3 is CASNIQGARENIQYF. The CDR3 region has the DNA TGTGCCAGCAATATTCAGGGGGCGCGGGAAAACATTCAGTACTTC.

This clonotype was picked up many times. The V call is TRBV6-1, the J call TRBJ1-2, with 8 bases matching TRBD1. In germline, CDR1 is MNHNS, CDR2 SASEGT. This CDR3 is 14 amino acids long. J lost 2 bases, V lost 4 bases, and 3 bases had no gene match. In DNA form, the CDR3 reads TGTGCCAGCAGTGGAGGACAGGGAAACTATGGCTACACCTTC. Protein: CASSGGQGNYGYTF.

In its sample, this clonotype ranks as medium-sized. The J gene is TRBJ2-7, the V gene TRBV19, with D unresolved. Trimming cost V 1 base and J 5 bases, with 6 bases left between them. This CDR3 contains 12 residues. The germline gives CDR1 LNHDA, CDR2 SQIVND (reference sequence). CDR3 nucleotides: TGTGCCAGTAGTATAGGGGCCGACGAGCAGTACTTC. Its translation: CASSIGADEQYF. Looking up the rest from reference TRBV19 and TRBJ2-7 gives the full variable domain: DGGITQSPKYLFRKEGQNVTLSCEQNLNHDAMYWYRQDPGQGLRLIYYSQIVNDFQKGDIAEGYSVSREKKESFPLTVTSAQKNPTAFYLCASSIGADEQYFGPGTRLTVT.